This T cell receptor beta chain was retrieved from a study of shared clonotypes between healthy human individuals. Whole-study context: The study used three CD4 naive, three CD4 memory, two CD8 naive and one CD8 memory plate per donor.

Clones were read by immunoSEQ multiplex PCR, and TCRdb kept only the in-frame ones, dropping some. The sample records roughly 2,000,000 clones, 93% being singletons. The naive CD8 subset, CD45RO-negative cells positively selected for CCR7, excluded terminally differentiated effector memory CD45RA+ cells. V dropped 5 bases and J dropped 3; count of bases not matched to a gene: 5. The CDR3 length is 15 residues. Germline-derived CDR1 and CDR2 are SGHAT and FQNNGV. This sequence was found in a man aged 18 to 30 in good health. Some clones in this sample may be carry-over from other donors' samples. Sequencing was done on a sample of naive CD8+ T cells from PBMCs. The V gene is TRBV11-2, the J gene TRBJ2-4; 9 bases line up with TRBD1. CDR3 sequence: CASSRWDRVKNIQYF. Here the CDR3 DNA reads TGTGCCAGCAGCAGATGGGACAGGGTCAAAAACATTCAGTACTTC.